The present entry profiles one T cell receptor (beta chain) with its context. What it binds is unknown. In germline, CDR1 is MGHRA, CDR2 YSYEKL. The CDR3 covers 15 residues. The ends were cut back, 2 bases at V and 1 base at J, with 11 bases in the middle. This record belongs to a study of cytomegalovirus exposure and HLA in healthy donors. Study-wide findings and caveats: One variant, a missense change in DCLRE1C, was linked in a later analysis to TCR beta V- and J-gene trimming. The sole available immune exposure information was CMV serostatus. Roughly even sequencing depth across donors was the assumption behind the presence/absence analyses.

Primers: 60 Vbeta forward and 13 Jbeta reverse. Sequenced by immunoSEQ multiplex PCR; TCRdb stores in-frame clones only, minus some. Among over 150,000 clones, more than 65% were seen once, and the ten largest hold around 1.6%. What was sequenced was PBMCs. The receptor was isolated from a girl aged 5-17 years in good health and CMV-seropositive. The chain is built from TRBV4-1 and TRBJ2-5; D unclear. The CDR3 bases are TGCGCCAGCAGCCAATTTCGGTATGCCCAAGAGACCCAGTACTTC. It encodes CASSQFRYAQETQYF.